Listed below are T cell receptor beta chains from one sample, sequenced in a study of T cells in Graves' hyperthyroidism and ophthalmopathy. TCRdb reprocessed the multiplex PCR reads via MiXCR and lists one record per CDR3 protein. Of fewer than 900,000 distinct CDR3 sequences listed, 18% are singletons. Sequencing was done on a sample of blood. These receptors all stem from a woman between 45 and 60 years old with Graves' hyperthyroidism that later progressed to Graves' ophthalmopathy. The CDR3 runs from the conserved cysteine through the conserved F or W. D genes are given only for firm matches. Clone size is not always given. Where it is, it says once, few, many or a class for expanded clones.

cdr3_aa: CASSSDRTSGGKETQYF
cdr3_nt: TGTGCCAGCAGCTCGGACAGGACTAGCGGGGGGAAAGAGACCCAGTACTTC
j_call: TRBJ2-5
clone_size: .
d_call: TRBD2
v_call: TRBV11-2

cdr3_aa: CSARGQATDTQYF
cdr3_nt: TGCAGTGCTAGAGGACAGGCCACAGATACGCAGTATTTT
j_call: TRBJ2-3
clone_size: .
d_call: .
v_call: TRBV20-1

cdr3_aa: CASSIVPGGAIYGYTF
cdr3_nt: TGTGCCAGTAGTATCGTCCCGGGGGGCGCAATCTATGGCTACACCTTC
j_call: TRBJ1-2
clone_size: once
d_call: .
v_call: TRBV19

cdr3_aa: CASINSGLSNQPQHF
cdr3_nt: TGTGCCAGCATTAACAGCGGACTCAGCAATCAGCCCCAGCATTTT
j_call: TRBJ1-5
clone_size: .
d_call: .
v_call: TRBV6-5

cdr3_aa: CASSLLNGYTF
cdr3_nt: TGTGCCAGCAGCCTCCTCAATGGCTACACCTTC
j_call: TRBJ1-2
clone_size: few
d_call: .
v_call: TRBV28

cdr3_aa: CASSPHTGQGHTEAFF
cdr3_nt: TGCGCCAGCAGCCCACACACGGGACAGGGACACACTGAAGCTTTCTTT
j_call: TRBJ1-1
clone_size: few
d_call: TRBD1
v_call: TRBV5-1

cdr3_aa: CASSQDQAGSKGYTF
cdr3_nt: TGCGCCAGCAGCCAAGATCAGGCCGGGTCTAAAGGCTACACCTTC
j_call: TRBJ1-2
clone_size: few
d_call: .
v_call: TRBV4-1

cdr3_aa: CASSFNSGAVLDTQYF
cdr3_nt: TGCGCCAGCAGCTTTAATAGCGGGGCGGTTTTGGATACGCAGTATTTT
j_call: TRBJ2-3
clone_size: many
d_call: TRBD2
v_call: TRBV5-1

cdr3_aa: CASSIPRDRRKSGSPYNEQFF
cdr3_nt: TGTGCCAGCAGTATCCCCCGGGACAGGCGAAAAAGCGGGAGTCCCTACAATGAGCAGTTCTTC
j_call: TRBJ2-1
clone_size: .
d_call: .
v_call: TRBV28

cdr3_aa: CASAGDRVAKNIQYF
cdr3_nt: TGTGCCAGCGCAGGGGACAGGGTAGCCAAAAACATTCAGTACTTC
j_call: TRBJ2-4
clone_size: .
d_call: TRBD1
v_call: TRBV6-1

cdr3_aa: CADSIRPGASNEQFF
cdr3_nt: TGTGCCGACTCCATCCGACCGGGGGCGAGCAATGAGCAGTTCTTC
j_call: TRBJ2-1
clone_size: many
d_call: .
v_call: TRBV7-2

cdr3_aa: CASSYEVRHSGYTF
cdr3_nt: TGTGCCAGCAGTTACGAAGTCAGACATAGTGGCTACACCTTC
j_call: TRBJ1-2
clone_size: few
d_call: .
v_call: TRBV6-6

cdr3_aa: CASSSRGTGGQPQHF
cdr3_nt: TGTGCCAGCAGCTCTAGGGGGACAGGGGGACAGCCCCAGCATTTT
j_call: TRBJ1-5
clone_size: few
d_call: TRBD1
v_call: TRBV6-1

cdr3_aa: CASSQFGGGLWSEQFF
cdr3_nt: TGTGCCAGCAGTCAGTTCGGGGGAGGACTTTGGAGTGAGCAGTTCTTC
j_call: TRBJ2-1
clone_size: once
d_call: .
v_call: TRBV12-3/TRBV12-4

cdr3_aa: CSARDAGFYGYTF
cdr3_nt: TGCAGTGCTAGAGATGCAGGGTTTTATGGCTACACCTTC
j_call: TRBJ1-2
clone_size: few
d_call: .
v_call: TRBV20-1

cdr3_aa: CASISNRDALTF
cdr3_nt: TGTGCCAGCATTAGTAATCGGGACGCCTTAACCTTC
j_call: TRBJ1-2
clone_size: few
d_call: .
v_call: TRBV12-3/TRBV12-4

cdr3_aa: CASSLGALGRNQPQHF
cdr3_nt: TGTGCCAGCAGCCTTGGGGCCCTGGGTCGCAATCAGCCCCAGCATTTT
j_call: TRBJ1-5
clone_size: many
d_call: .
v_call: TRBV13

cdr3_aa: CASSPQAGADTGELFF
cdr3_nt: TGTGCCAGCTCACCACAGGCGGGGGCCGACACCGGGGAGCTGTTTTTT
j_call: TRBJ2-2
clone_size: few
d_call: .
v_call: TRBV18

cdr3_aa: CASSLIATWGNQPQHF
cdr3_nt: TGTGCCAGCAGCTTAATCGCCACTTGGGGCAATCAGCCCCAGCATTTT
j_call: TRBJ1-5
clone_size: once
d_call: .
v_call: TRBV11-2

cdr3_aa: CASSPHAGDYGYTF
cdr3_nt: TGTGCCAGCAGTCCGCACGCGGGGGACTATGGCTACACCTTC
j_call: TRBJ1-2
clone_size: many
d_call: .
v_call: TRBV12-3/TRBV12-4

cdr3_aa: CASSQVLAGFAFF
cdr3_nt: TGTGCCAGCAGCCAAGTCCTAGCGGGGTTTGCGTTCTTC
j_call: TRBJ2-1
clone_size: few
d_call: TRBD2
v_call: TRBV3-1

cdr3_aa: CASSLWDSSGNTIYF
cdr3_nt: TGCGCCAGCAGCTTGTGGGACAGCTCTGGAAACACCATATATTTT
j_call: TRBJ1-3
clone_size: .
d_call: TRBD1
v_call: TRBV5-1

cdr3_aa: CASSPSADNSGNTIYF
cdr3_nt: TGTGCCAGCTCACCCTCGGCCGATAACTCTGGAAACACCATATATTTT
j_call: TRBJ1-3
clone_size: many
d_call: .
v_call: TRBV18

cdr3_aa: CASSEDRFQETQYF
cdr3_nt: TGTGCCAGCAGTGAAGACCGGTTCCAAGAGACCCAGTACTTC
j_call: TRBJ2-5
clone_size: .
d_call: .
v_call: TRBV6-1

cdr3_aa: CASSFNAMTDGYTF
cdr3_nt: TGCGCCAGCAGCTTCAACGCGATGACTGATGGCTACACCTTC
j_call: TRBJ1-2
clone_size: few
d_call: .
v_call: TRBV5-1

cdr3_aa: CASSYSSGAGSKNIQYF
cdr3_nt: TGTGCCAGCAGTTACTCGAGTGGAGCTGGGTCCAAAAACATTCAGTACTTC
j_call: TRBJ2-4
clone_size: .
d_call: .
v_call: TRBV6-5

cdr3_aa: CASSLVPYDQYF
cdr3_nt: TGTGCCAGCAGCTTAGTTCCCTACGATCAGTACTTC
j_call: TRBJ2-7
clone_size: many
d_call: .
v_call: TRBV11-2

cdr3_aa: CASSPLPGNQETQYF
cdr3_nt: TGTGCCAGCTCACCCCTTCCAGGGAACCAAGAGACCCAGTACTTC
j_call: TRBJ2-5
clone_size: many
d_call: .
v_call: TRBV18

cdr3_aa: CASSYSQGTNEKLFF
cdr3_nt: TGTGCCAGCAGTTACTCACAGGGAACTAATGAAAAACTGTTTTTT
j_call: TRBJ1-4
clone_size: .
d_call: .
v_call: TRBV6-5